This TCR beta chain was sequenced during a study of blood T cell repertoires in COVID-19. Overall study: Some COVID-19 samples were acute and others convalescent; all came from the United States, Italy and Spain.

TCRdb keeps only in-frame clones here, not all; method: immunoSEQ multiplex PCR. Of approximately 350,000 clones listed, around 86% are singletons. The CDR3 loop spans 15 amino acids. Trimming cost V 3 bases and J 4 bases, with 15 bases left between them. Germline V gene lookup returns CDR1 MDHEN and CDR2 SYDVKM. The age range of participants was 18 to 89 years, with residence in under 25 US areas. Cohorts were based on clinical histories the participants reported. V is TRBV28 and J is TRBJ1-2; D possibly corresponds to TRBD1 (5 bases). The sequenced sample consisted of PBMCs or T cells enriched from blood (not recorded which). The TCR was taken from a woman in her forties or fifties who had recovered from COVID-19. As DNA, the CDR3 is TGTGCCAGCAGTTTGGGCGTCAGGGATCTCTATGGCTACACCTTC. Its protein is CASSLGVRDLYGYTF.